This note documents a single T cell receptor beta chain sequence. This entry is derived from a study of blood T cell repertoires in COVID-19. Study context: Spain, Italy and the United States supplied samples that represented acute and convalescent COVID-19.

Between the trimmed V and J ends, which lost 2 bases and 3 bases, there was a span of 7 bases. CDR1 and CDR2 (germline): GTSNPN, SVGIG (reference sequence). This CDR3 region has 12 residues. Produced via immunoSEQ multiplex PCR; TCRdb's table is partial and in-frame only. The data show approximately 280,000 clones, about 88% seen once. This chain uses TRBV30 with TRBJ1-1; no definite D call. The TCR sequence derives from a human donor with COVID-19, enrolled during active disease. The donor label of this sample is uncertain. Sequencing used peripheral blood. The DNA for the CDR3 is TGTGCCTGGAGTAGGGAGTACACTGAAGCTTTCTTT. Translation gives CAWSREYTEAFF.